These 8 T cell receptor beta chains originate from one sample sequenced in a study of T-cell reconstitution after alpha-beta-depleted transplantation in children. A TCRbeta library incorporating unique molecular identifiers was prepared. TCRdb reprocessed the PCR reads with MiXCR, giving one entry per CDR3 protein. The data hold a few hundred thousand distinct CDR3 sequences, with roughly 21% observed a single time. The sample here was PBMCs from the stem cell graft donor, taken from the stem cell graft. These receptor sequences come from a human donor who donated a stem cell graft to a child with acute myeloid leukemia.

This clonotype was counted only a few times. This chain links TRBV5-5 with TRBJ2-6; no reliable D call. V lost 0 bases, J lost 2 bases, and 9 bases lay in between. Germline assignment: CDR1 SGHKS and CDR2 YYEKEE (reference sequence). There are 16 residues in the CDR3. CDR3 residues: CASSLDFGAGANVLTF. The CDR3 coding sequence is TGTGCCAGCAGCTTGGATTTTGGGGCTGGGGCCAACGTCCTGACTTTC.

The genes are TRBV11-2 and TRBJ2-1, with 12 bases matching TRBD2. Germline V CDR1 and CDR2: SGHAT, FQNNGV. Trimming removed 4 bases from V and 8 bases from J; junction bases left unmatched: 3. The CDR3 sequence is 14 residues long. The CDR3 sequence is CASSSGLAGHEQFF. As DNA, the CDR3 is TGTGCCAGCAGCTCAGGACTAGCGGGACATGAGCAGTTCTTC. The complete variable domain, with remaining parts taken from reference TRBV11-2 and TRBJ2-1, reads EAGVAQSPRYKIIEKRQSVAFWCNPISGHATLYWYQQILGQGPKLLIQFQNNGVVDDSQLPKDRFSAERLKGVDSTLKIQPAKLEDSAVYLCASSSGLAGHEQFFGPGTRLTVL.

This clonotype was seen a handful of times. This chain uses TRBV4-3 with TRBJ2-7; possible D gene TRBD1, 5 bases. Deletions cut 1 base from V and 4 bases from J, with 14 bases between. The germline gives CDR1 LGHNA, CDR2 YSLEER. The length of the CDR3 is 15 residues. The CDR3 DNA follows: TGCGCCAGCAGCCAAGCGTCAGGGAAGGGGTACGAGCAGTACTTC. Amino acid sequence: CASSQASGKGYEQYF.

This clonotype was observed many times. This rearrangement joins TRBV27 to TRBJ2-1; possible D gene TRBD1, 6 bases. Germline V gene sequence: CDR1 MNHEY, CDR2 SMNVEV (reference sequence). Between the trimmed V and J ends, which lost 3 bases and 4 bases, there was a span of 13 bases. The CDR3 is made up of 15 amino acids. CDR3 bases: TGTGCCAGCAGTTTTCCGGACAGCTTATACAATGAGCAGTTCTTC. Protein: CASSFPDSLYNEQFF.

This clonotype was observed a few times. The V and J genes are TRBV4-1 and TRBJ1-2; 7 bases match TRBD1. The CDR3 runs to 14 residues. CDR1 MGHRA and CDR2 YSYEKL come from the germline V gene. J lost 2 bases, V lost 1 base, and 1 base had no gene match. The CDR3 DNA reads TGCGCCAGCAGCCAAGGGACAGGAAACTATGGCTACACCTTC. Protein: CASSQGTGNYGYTF.

The chain carries TRBV3-1 and TRBJ2-3, with 8 nucleotides matching TRBD1. With 0 bases clipped from V and 11 bases from J, the junction kept 4 bases outside the gene matches. The CDR3 has 13 amino acids. The germline gives CDR1 LGHDT, CDR2 YNNKEL (reference sequence). CDR3 sequence (DNA): TGTGCCAGCAGCCAAGAGTGGGGACAGGTGCAGTATTTT. The encoded protein is CASSQEWGQVQYF.

The table lists this clonotype with a count of one. The genes are TRBV7-3 and TRBJ2-5, with D unresolved. Germline-derived CDR1 and CDR2 are SGHTA and FQGTGA. This CDR3 has 16 amino acids. V gave up 0 bases and J gave up 5 bases, with 16 bases separating them. This chain's CDR3 is CASSLTAFSGWETQYF. CDR3 nucleotides: TGTGCCAGCAGCTTAACGGCTTTCTCGGGTTGGGAGACCCAGTACTTC.

The table lists this clonotype with a few counts. The chain couples TRBV6-5 to TRBJ2-2; D possibly corresponds to TRBD2 (5 bases). Per the germline V gene, CDR1 is MNHEY and CDR2 is SVGAGI. The CDR3 spans 15 residues. The V end was cut by 4 bases, the J end by 6 bases, with 15 bases between. This CDR3 reads CASSSSSGISGELFF. The CDR3 bases are TGTGCCAGCAGTTCATCTTCCGGGATCTCCGGGGAGCTGTTTTTT.